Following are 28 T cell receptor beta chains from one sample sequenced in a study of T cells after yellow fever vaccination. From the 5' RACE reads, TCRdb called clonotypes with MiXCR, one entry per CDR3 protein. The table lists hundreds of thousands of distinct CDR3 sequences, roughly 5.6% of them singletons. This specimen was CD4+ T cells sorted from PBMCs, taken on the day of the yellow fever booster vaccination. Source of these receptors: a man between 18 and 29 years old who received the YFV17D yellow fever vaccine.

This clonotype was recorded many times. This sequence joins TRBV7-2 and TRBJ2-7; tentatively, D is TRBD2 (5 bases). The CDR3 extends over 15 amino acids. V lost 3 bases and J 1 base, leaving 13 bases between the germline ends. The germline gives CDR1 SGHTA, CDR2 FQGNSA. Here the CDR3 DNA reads TGTGCCAGCAGCTTTTATCCGACGGGGTCCTACGAGCAGTACTTC. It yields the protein CASSFYPTGSYEQYF.

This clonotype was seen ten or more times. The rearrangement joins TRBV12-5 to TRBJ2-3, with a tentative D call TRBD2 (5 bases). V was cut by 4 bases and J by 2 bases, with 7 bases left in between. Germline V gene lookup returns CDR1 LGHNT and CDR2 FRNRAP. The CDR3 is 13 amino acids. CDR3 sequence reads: CASGSGDTDTQYF. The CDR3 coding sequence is TGTGCTAGTGGTTCCGGGGACACAGATACGCAGTATTTT. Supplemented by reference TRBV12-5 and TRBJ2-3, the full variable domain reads DARVTQTPRHKVTEMGQEVTMRCQPILGHNTVFWYRQTMMQGLELLAYFRNRAPLDDSGMPKDRFSAEMPDATLATLKIQPSEPRDSAVYFCASGSGDTDTQYFGPGTRLTVL.

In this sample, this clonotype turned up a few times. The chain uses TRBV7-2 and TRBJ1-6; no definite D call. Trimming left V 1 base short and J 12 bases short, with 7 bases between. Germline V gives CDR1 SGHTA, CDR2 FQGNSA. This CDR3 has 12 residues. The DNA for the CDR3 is TGTGCCAGCAGCTTAGACCTCCAACCCCTCCACTTT. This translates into CASSLDLQPLHF.

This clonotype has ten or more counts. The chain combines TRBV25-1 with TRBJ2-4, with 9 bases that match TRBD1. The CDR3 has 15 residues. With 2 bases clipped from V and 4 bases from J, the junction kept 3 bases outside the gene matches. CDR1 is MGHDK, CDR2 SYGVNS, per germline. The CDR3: CASSEAGTGKNIQYF. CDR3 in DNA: TGTGCCAGCAGTGAAGCCGGGACAGGGAAAAACATTCAGTACTTC.

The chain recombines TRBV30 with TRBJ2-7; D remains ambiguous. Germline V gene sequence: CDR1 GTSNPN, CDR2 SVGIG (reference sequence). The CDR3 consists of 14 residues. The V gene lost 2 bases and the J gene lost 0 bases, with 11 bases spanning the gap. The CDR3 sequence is CAWSKTASSYEQYF. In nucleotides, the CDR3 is TGTGCCTGGAGTAAAACAGCTAGCTCCTACGAGCAGTACTTC.

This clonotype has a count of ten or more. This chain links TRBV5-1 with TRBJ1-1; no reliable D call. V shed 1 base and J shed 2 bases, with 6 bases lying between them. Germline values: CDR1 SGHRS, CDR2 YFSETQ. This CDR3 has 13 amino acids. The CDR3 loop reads CASSLMSNTEAFF. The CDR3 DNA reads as TGCGCCAGCAGCTTGATGAGTAACACTGAAGCTTTCTTT.

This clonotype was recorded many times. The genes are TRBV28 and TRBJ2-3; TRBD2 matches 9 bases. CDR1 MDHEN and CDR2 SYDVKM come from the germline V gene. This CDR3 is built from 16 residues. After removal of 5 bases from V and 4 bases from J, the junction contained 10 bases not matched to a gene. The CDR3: CASSPQLAGSSDTQYF. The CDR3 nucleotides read TGTGCCAGCAGTCCACAGCTAGCGGGGAGTTCAGATACGCAGTATTTT.

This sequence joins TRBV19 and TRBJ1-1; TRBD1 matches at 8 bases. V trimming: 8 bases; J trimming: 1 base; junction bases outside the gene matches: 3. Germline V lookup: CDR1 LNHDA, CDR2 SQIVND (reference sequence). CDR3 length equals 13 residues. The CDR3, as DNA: TGTGCCAGTCACAGGGGGGGGAACACTGAAGCTTTCTTT. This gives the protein CASHRGGNTEAFF.

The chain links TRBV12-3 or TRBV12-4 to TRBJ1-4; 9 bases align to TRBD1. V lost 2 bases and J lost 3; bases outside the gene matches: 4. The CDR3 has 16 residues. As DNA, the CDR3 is TGTGCCAGCAGTTTATCCCGGACAGGGGCTAATGAAAAACTGTTTTTT. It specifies CASSLSRTGANEKLFF.

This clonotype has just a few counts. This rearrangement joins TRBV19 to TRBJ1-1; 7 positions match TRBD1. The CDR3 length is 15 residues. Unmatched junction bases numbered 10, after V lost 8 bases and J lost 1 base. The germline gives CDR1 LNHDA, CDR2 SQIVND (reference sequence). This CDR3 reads CASRPRGQENTEAFF. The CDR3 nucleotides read TGTGCCAGTCGACCGAGAGGACAGGAGAACACTGAAGCTTTCTTT. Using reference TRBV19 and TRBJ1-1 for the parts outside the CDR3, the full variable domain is DGGITQSPKYLFRKEGQNVTLSCEQNLNHDAMYWYRQDPGQGLRLIYYSQIVNDFQKGDIAEGYSVSREKKESFPLTVTSAQKNPTAFYLCASRPRGQENTEAFFGQGTRLTVV.

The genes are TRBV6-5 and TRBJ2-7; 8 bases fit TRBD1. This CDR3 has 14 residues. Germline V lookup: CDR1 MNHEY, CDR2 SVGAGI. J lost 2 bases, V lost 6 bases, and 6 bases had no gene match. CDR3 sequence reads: CASRRQGLPYEQYF. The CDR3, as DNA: TGTGCCAGCAGGCGACAGGGGTTACCCTACGAGCAGTACTTC.

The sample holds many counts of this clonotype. The CDR3 DNA follows: TGTGCCAGCAGCCTTCACTCGACAGGGGCAACTAATGAAAAACTGTTTTTT. It yields the protein CASSLHSTGATNEKLFF. The gene calls are TRBV4-2 and TRBJ1-4; 8 bases are shared with TRBD1. The germline V gene encodes CDR1 LGHNA and CDR2 YNFKEQ. The CDR3 runs to 17 residues. V dropped 4 bases and J dropped 0; count of bases not matched to a gene: 7.

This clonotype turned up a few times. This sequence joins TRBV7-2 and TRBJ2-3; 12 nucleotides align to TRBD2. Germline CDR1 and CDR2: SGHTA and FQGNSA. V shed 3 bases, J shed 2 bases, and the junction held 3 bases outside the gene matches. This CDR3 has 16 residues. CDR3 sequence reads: CASSLGTSGYTDTQYF. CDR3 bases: TGTGCCAGCAGCTTGGGGACTAGCGGGTACACAGATACGCAGTATTTT.

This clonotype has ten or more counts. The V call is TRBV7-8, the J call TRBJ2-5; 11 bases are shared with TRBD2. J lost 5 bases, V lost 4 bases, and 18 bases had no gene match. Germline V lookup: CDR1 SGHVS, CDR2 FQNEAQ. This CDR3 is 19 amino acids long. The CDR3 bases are TGTGCCAGCAGCTCCCTGTCGACTAGCGGGGCCATCCCCCGGGAGACCCAGTACTTC. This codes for CASSSLSTSGAIPRETQYF.

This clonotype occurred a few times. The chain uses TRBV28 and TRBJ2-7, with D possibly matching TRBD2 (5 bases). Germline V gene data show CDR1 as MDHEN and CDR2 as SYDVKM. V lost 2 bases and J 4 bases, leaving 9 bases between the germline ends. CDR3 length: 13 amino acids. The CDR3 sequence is CASSLGSPYEQYV. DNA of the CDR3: TGTGCCAGCAGTTTAGGGAGCCCTTACGAGCAGTACGTC.

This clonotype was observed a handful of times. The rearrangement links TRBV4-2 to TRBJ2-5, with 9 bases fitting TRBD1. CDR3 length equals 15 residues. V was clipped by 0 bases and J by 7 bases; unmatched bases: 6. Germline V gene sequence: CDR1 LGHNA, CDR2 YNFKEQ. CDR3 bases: TGTGCCAGCAGCCAAGATCGAACAGGGGGCGCGACCCAGTACTTC. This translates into CASSQDRTGGATQYF.

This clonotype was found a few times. The CDR3 sequence is CASSLYQGKGYTF. In DNA, the CDR3 is TGTGCCAGCAGTTTATATCAGGGAAAAGGCTACACCTTC. The rearrangement joins TRBV28 to TRBJ1-2; a weak D match, TRBD1 (5 bases). V was cut by 1 base and J by 8 bases, with 11 bases left in between. CDR3 length: 13 residues. The germline gives CDR1 MDHEN, CDR2 SYDVKM.

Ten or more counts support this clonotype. The CDR3 sequence: CASSQDWSGGAYNEQFF. Written as DNA, the CDR3 is TGTGCCAGCAGCCAAGATTGGTCAGGGGGCGCCTACAATGAGCAGTTCTTC. The chain uses TRBV4-2 and TRBJ2-1; 8 bases match TRBD1. Losses at the gene ends were 0 bases for V and 2 bases for J; bases not matched to a gene: 6. The CDR3 totals 17 residues. CDR1 and CDR2 (germline): LGHNA, YNFKEQ.

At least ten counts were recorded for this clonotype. CDR3 nucleotide sequence: TGCAGCGTTGGTGAGTTCGGCAATGAGCAGTTCTTC. Translated: CSVGEFGNEQFF. This chain connects TRBV29-1 to TRBJ2-1; D is uncertain. The CDR3 length is 12 residues. Trimming took 4 bases from V and 6 from J, leaving 10 bases between them. Per the germline V gene, CDR1 is SQVTM and CDR2 is ANQGSEA.

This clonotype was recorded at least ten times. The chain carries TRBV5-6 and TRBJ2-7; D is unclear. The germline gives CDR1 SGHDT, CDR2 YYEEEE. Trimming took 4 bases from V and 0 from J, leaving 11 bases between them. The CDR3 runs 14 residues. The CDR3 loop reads CASSPRSSSYEQYV. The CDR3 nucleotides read TGTGCCAGCAGCCCCCGGAGCAGCTCCTACGAGCAGTACGTC.

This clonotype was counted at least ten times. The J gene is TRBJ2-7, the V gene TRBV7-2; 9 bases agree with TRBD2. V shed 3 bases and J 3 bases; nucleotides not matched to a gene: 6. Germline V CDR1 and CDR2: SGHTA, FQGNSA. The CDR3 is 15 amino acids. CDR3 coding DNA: TGTGCCAGCAGCTTTAGCGGGGGACCGTTCTACGAGCAGTACGTC. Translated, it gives CASSFSGGPFYEQYV.

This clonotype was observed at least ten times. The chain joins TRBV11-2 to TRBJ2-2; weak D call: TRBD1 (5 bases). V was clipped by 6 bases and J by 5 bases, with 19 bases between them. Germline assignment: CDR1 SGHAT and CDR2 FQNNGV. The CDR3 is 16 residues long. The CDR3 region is CASRHGPAKGTGELFF. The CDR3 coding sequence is TGTGCCAGCAGACACGGCCCCGCCAAGGGGACCGGGGAGCTGTTTTTT.

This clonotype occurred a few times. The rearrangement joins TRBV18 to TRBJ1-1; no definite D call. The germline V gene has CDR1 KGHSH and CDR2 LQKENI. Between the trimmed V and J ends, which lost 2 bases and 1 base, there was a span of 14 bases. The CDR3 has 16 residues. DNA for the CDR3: TGTGCCAGCTCACCAGGATTAGTTCAGTCGAACACTGAAGCTTTCTTT. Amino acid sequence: CASSPGLVQSNTEAFF. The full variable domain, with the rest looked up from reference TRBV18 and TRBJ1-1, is NAGVMQNPRHLVRRRGQEARLRCSPMKGHSHVYWYRQLPEEGLKFMVYLQKENIIDESGMPKERFSAEFPKEGPSILRIQQVVRGDSAAYFCASSPGLVQSNTEAFFGQGTRLTVV.

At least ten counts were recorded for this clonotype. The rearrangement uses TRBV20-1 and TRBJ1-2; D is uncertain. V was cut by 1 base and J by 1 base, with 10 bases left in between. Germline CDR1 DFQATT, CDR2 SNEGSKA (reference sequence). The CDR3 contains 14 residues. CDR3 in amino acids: CSARVLQINYGYTF. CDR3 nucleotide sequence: TGCAGTGCTAGAGTCTTACAGATTAACTATGGCTACACCTTC.

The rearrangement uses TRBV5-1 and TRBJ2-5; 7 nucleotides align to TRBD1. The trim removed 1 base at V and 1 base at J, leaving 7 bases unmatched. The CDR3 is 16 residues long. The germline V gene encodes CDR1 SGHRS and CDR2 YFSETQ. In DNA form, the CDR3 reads TGCGCCAGCAGCTTGCTGACAGGGAGTATCCAAGAGACCCAGTACTTC. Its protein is CASSLLTGSIQETQYF.

The CDR3, as DNA: TGTGCCAGCAGCCCGGGGGGGGAAGACACGCAGTATTTT. As protein: CASSPGGEDTQYF. This rearrangement joins TRBV28 to TRBJ2-3; 8 bases agree with TRBD2. The CDR3 totals 13 residues. J gave up 9 bases and V 6 bases, and 8 bases lay outside the gene matches. Germline lookup yields CDR1 MDHEN and CDR2 SYDVKM.

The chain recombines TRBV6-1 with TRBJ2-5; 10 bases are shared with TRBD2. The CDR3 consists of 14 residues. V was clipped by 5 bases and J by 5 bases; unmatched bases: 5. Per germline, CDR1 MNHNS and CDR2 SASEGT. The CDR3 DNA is TGTGCCAGCAGTAGCGGGGGGGCGGAGGAGACCCAGTACTTC. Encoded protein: CASSSGGAEETQYF.

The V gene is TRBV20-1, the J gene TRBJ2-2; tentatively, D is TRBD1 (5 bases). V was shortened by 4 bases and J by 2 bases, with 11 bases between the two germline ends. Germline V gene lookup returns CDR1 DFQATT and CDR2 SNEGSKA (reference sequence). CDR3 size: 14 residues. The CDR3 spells CSANQGANTGELFF. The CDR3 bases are TGCAGTGCTAATCAAGGGGCAAACACCGGGGAGCTGTTTTTT.